This T cell receptor (beta chain) was retrieved from a study of T-cell memory formation after mild COVID-19. Across the study: In these data, TCR clusters were largely donor specific.

TCRdb passed the 5' RACE reads through MiXCR, listing each CDR3 protein once. The sample has a few hundred thousand distinct CDR3 sequences; 15% to 20% are singletons. Germline CDR1 reads DFQATT; CDR2 reads SNEGSKA (reference sequence). The V gene end was trimmed by 5 bases and the J gene end by 7 bases; junction bases not matched to a gene: 11. CDR3 length: 15 amino acids. This TCR came from a man younger than 30 who had mild COVID-19 (a few samples of this study predate the infection). Cell type and time point are not known. The material sequenced was PBMCs or a T cell subset sorted from them (not recorded which). V is TRBV20-1 and J is TRBJ2-1, with 10 bases fitting TRBD2. The CDR3 DNA follows: TGCAGTGCTTCTTACCCGGGACTAGCGCATAATGAGCAGTTCTTC. Its protein product is CSASYPGLAHNEQFF.